The 31 T cell receptor beta chains in this list originate from one sample, sequenced in a study of shared T cell receptors in the human thymus. The repertoire was sequenced with immunoSEQ multiplex PCR; TCRdb's copy has only in-frame clones and lacks some. Of 600,000 to 900,000 clones listed, roughly 85% are singletons. This same sample was also part of a study on human thymus T cells.

Sequenced material: thymocytes. The receptors derive from a girl less than two years old with a congenital heart defect.

The V call is TRBV18, the J call TRBJ1-2, with 7 bases identical to TRBD1. Trimming took 0 bases from V and 4 from J; bases not matched to a gene: 8. The CDR3 extends over 16 amino acids. Germline V gives CDR1 KGHSH, CDR2 LQKENI. The CDR3 loop is CASSPPGQRSIYGYTF. CDR3 bases: TGTGCCAGCTCACCACCGGGACAGAGGTCTATCTATGGCTACACCTTC.

This clone was detected only a few times. The sample holds other DNA sequences that translate to the same CDR3. The chain is built from TRBV14 and TRBJ2-7; D is possibly TRBD2 (6 bases). Germline loops: CDR1 SGHDN, CDR2 FVKESK. The V and J ends lost 1 base and 0 bases respectively, with 10 bases between them. The CDR3 contains 15 residues. The CDR3 DNA is TGTGCCAGCAGCCAAGTCGTCGGGAGCTCCTACGAGCAGTACTTC. Residues: CASSQVVGSSYEQYF. The entire variable domain, with the rest obtained from reference TRBV14 and TRBJ2-7, is as follows: EAGVTQFPSHSVIEKGQTVTLRCDPISGHDNLYWYRRVMGKEIKFLLHFVKESKQDESGMPNNRFLAERTGGTYSTLKVQPAELEDSGVYFCASSQVVGSSYEQYFGPGTRLTVT.

This clone was seen more than once but under ten times. The V call is TRBV4-1, the J call TRBJ2-3; the D is unclear. Germline V CDR1 and CDR2: MGHRA, YSYEKL. Between the trimmed V and J ends, which lost 4 bases and 5 bases, there was a span of 10 bases. This CDR3 has 13 amino acids. CDR3 sequence (DNA): TGCGCCAGCAGCCCATATGAGCGAGATACGCAGTATTTT. Translated: CASSPYERDTQYF.

This rearrangement joins TRBV9 to TRBJ2-2; 14 nucleotides agree with TRBD2. V lost 0 bases, J lost 0 bases, and 10 bases stayed unmatched. Germline assignment: CDR1 SGDLS and CDR2 YYNGEE. This CDR3 region has 21 residues. The CDR3, as DNA: TGTGCCAGCAGCGTAGACGAGGGACTAGCGGGGGCCGACGCGAACACCGGGGAGCTGTTTTTT. As protein: CASSVDEGLAGADANTGELFF.

This chain joins TRBV4-3 and TRBJ1-2, with D possibly matching TRBD1 (6 bases). CDR3 length: 16 amino acids. Germline loops: CDR1 LGHNA, CDR2 YSLEER. V was clipped by 1 base and J by 4 bases, with 16 bases between them. The CDR3 spells CASSQVGRGGRYGYTF. The CDR3 DNA is TGCGCCAGCAGCCAAGTAGGACGGGGGGGCCGCTATGGCTACACCTTC.

The rearrangement joins TRBV4-2 to TRBJ2-7; 9 bases agree with TRBD2. CDR3 length: 16 amino acids. Germline V gene sequence: CDR1 LGHNA, CDR2 YNFKEQ. V gave up 2 bases and J gave up 2 bases; unmatched junction bases: 7. The CDR3 protein is CASSQTLAGIPYEQYF. The DNA for the CDR3 is TGTGCCAGCAGCCAAACCCTAGCGGGGATTCCCTACGAGCAGTACTTC.

This sequence joins TRBV2 and TRBJ2-2, with D possibly being TRBD2 (6 bases). The CDR3 is 15 amino acids. Germline CDR1 reads SNHLY; CDR2 reads FYNNEI. V shed 7 bases and J shed 1 base, with 13 bases lying between them. The CDR3 loop reads CASIAGTLNTGELFF. In DNA, the CDR3 is TGTGCCAGCATCGCCGGGACTTTGAACACCGGGGAGCTGTTTTTT.

CDR3 sequence (DNA): TGTGCCAGCAGCGGTGGGGAGGACACTGAAGCTTTCTTT. It specifies CASSGGEDTEAFF. V usage is TRBV11-2 and J usage is TRBJ1-1; no reliable D call. V was shortened by 5 bases and J by 3 bases, with 10 bases between the two germline ends. The germline V gene encodes CDR1 SGHAT and CDR2 FQNNGV. The CDR3 is 13 amino acids.

This clone appeared once. The chain couples TRBV28 to TRBJ1-2; no firm D call. Germline values: CDR1 MDHEN, CDR2 SYDVKM. The V gene lost 2 bases and the J gene lost 2 bases, with 6 bases spanning the gap. The CDR3 length is 13 residues. CDR3 coding DNA: TGTGCCAGCAGTTTAACAGACAACTATGGCTACACCTTC. Encoded protein: CASSLTDNYGYTF.

This clone has only one observation. V is TRBV14 and J is TRBJ2-3, with TRBD2 matching over 10 bases. V was clipped by 4 bases and J by 3 bases; unmatched bases: 4. The CDR3 is made up of 15 amino acids. Germline loops: CDR1 SGHDN, CDR2 FVKESK. The CDR3 coding sequence is TGTGCCAGCAGCCGAGCGGGGGGGCCAACAGATACGCAGTATTTT. Translated, it gives CASSRAGGPTDTQYF.

This sequence joins TRBV10-3 and TRBJ2-7; 8 nucleotides line up with TRBD2. V lost 11 bases and J lost 4; bases outside the gene matches: 13. The CDR3 is made up of 14 amino acids. Germline CDR1 ENHRY, CDR2 SYGVKD. CDR3 DNA: TGTGCCTCCCGGGGGCGGGGGGCGATTTACGAGCAGTACTTC. This gives the protein CASRGRGAIYEQYF.

This clone was counted once. The chain links TRBV9 to TRBJ1-5, with a possible D match to TRBD1 (6 bases). Germline CDR1 and CDR2: SGDLS and YYNGEE. Trimming stripped 3 bases from V and 7 bases from J, with 14 bases between. This CDR3 has 14 amino acids. CDR3 sequence (DNA): TGTGCCAGCAGCGCCACAGGGCTCGGACAGCCCCAGCATTTT. Its translation is CASSATGLGQPQHF.

On this clone: One end of the junction is discordant with germline, which a read error may explain. V usage is TRBV6-5 and J usage is TRBJ2-1; no clear D gene. Germline CDR1 is MNHEY and CDR2 is SVGAGI. The CDR3 length is 12 residues. The CDR3 DNA is TGTGCCAGCAGTTATCCGGCCTTACTAAGGATCTTC. Translated: CASSYPALLRIF.

This chain links TRBV5-6 with TRBJ1-1, with a possible D match to TRBD1 (5 bases). The V end lost 4 bases, the J end lost 1 base, and 11 bases lay between the germline ends. The germline V gene encodes CDR1 SGHDT and CDR2 YYEEEE. This CDR3 comprises 14 residues. CDR3 loop: CASSLDTGNTEAFF. The CDR3, as DNA: TGTGCCAGCAGCCTAGACACAGGGAACACTGAAGCTTTCTTT. Filled out from reference TRBV5-6 and TRBJ1-1, the complete variable domain reads DAGVTQSPTHLIKTRGQQVTLRCSPKSGHDTVSWYQQALGQGPQFIFQYYEEEERQRGNFPDRFSGHQFPNYSSELNVNALLLGDSALYLCASSLDTGNTEAFFGQGTRLTVV.

The chain joins TRBV10-3 to TRBJ1-2; D remains unclear. Germline V gene sequence: CDR1 ENHRY, CDR2 SYGVKD. V lost 10 bases, J lost 4 bases, and 10 bases lay in between. The CDR3 extends over 11 amino acids. The CDR3 here is CASKRRYGYTF. The CDR3 nucleotides are TGTGCCAGCAAGCGGCGCTATGGCTACACCTTC.

This clone has more than one count but fewer than ten. The chain uses TRBV9 and TRBJ1-2; D remains ambiguous. Germline values: CDR1 SGDLS, CDR2 YYNGEE. The CDR3 is 13 residues long. Trimming removed 5 bases at V and 5 bases at J, with 13 bases between. In DNA form, the CDR3 reads TGTGCCAGCAGTACCCACAGCTTGTATGGCTACACCTTC. Encoded protein: CASSTHSLYGYTF. Using reference TRBV9 and TRBJ1-2 for the parts outside the CDR3, the full variable domain is DSGVTQTPKHLITATGQRVTLRCSPRSGDLSVYWYQQSLDQGLQFLIQYYNGEERAKGNILERFSAQQFPDLHSELNLSSLELGDSALYFCASSTHSLYGYTFGSGTRLTVV.

The chain is built from TRBV11-2 and TRBJ2-7, with 12 positions matching TRBD1. This CDR3 region has 16 residues. Germline V gene data show CDR1 as SGHAT and CDR2 as FQNNGV. J gave up 7 bases and V 5 bases, and 12 bases lay outside the gene matches. The CDR3 DNA is TGTGCCAGCAGCCATCGACGGGACAGGGGGCACTGTGAGCAGTACTTC. It encodes CASSHRRDRGHCEQYF.

The rearrangement joins TRBV5-4 to TRBJ2-7, with no clear D. CDR3 length equals 16 residues. V was cut by 1 base and J by 1 base, with 15 bases left in between. Germline V gene data show CDR1 as SGHNT and CDR2 as YYREEE (reference sequence). CDR3 in DNA: TGTGCCAGCAGCTTGTCGGTCCGCGGCACATCCTACGAGCAGTACTTC. This translates into CASSLSVRGTSYEQYF.

The CDR3 sequence is CASSFLRADNSPLHF. The CDR3 region has the DNA TGTGCCAGCAGTTTTCTCAGGGCCGATAATTCACCCCTCCACTTT. The chain is built from TRBV27 and TRBJ1-6; perhaps TRBD1 as D (5 bases). There are 15 residues in the CDR3. CDR1 and CDR2 (germline): MNHEY, SMNVEV (reference sequence). V lost 3 bases to trimming and J lost 5 bases, with 11 bases between them.

This chain connects TRBV4-1 to TRBJ1-5, with D possibly TRBD1 on 5 matching bases. V was cut by 0 bases and J by 5 bases, with 14 bases left in between. Germline values: CDR1 MGHRA, CDR2 YSYEKL. The CDR3 has 16 amino acids. CDR3 bases: TGCGCCAGCAGCCAAGATACTAAGGGAGGGGATCAGCCCCAGCATTTT. This translates into CASSQDTKGGDQPQHF.

The chain links TRBV6-4 to TRBJ1-2; 9 bases map to TRBD1. Germline V gene lookup returns CDR1 MRHNA and CDR2 SNTAGT. V was clipped by 8 bases and J by 6 bases; unmatched bases: 16. This CDR3 comprises 16 residues. The chain's CDR3 is CASGHKPGQGTHGYTF. The DNA for the CDR3 is TGTGCCAGCGGTCACAAGCCGGGACAGGGAACCCATGGCTACACCTTC.

The J gene is TRBJ1-5, the V gene TRBV19; 9 positions agree with TRBD1. This CDR3 region has 15 residues. J lost 7 bases, V lost 4 bases, and 8 bases had no gene match. Germline V gives CDR1 LNHDA, CDR2 SQIVND (reference sequence). CDR3 sequence reads: CASSTPGTGPQPQHF. The CDR3 region has the DNA TGTGCCAGTAGTACCCCCGGGACAGGGCCCCAGCCCCAGCATTTT.

Only one count was recorded for this clone. The rearrangement uses TRBV19 and TRBJ1-2; tentative D call: TRBD1 (6 bases). V shed 4 bases and J shed 1 base, with 7 bases lying between them. The CDR3 covers 13 residues. Germline CDR1 LNHDA, CDR2 SQIVND (reference sequence). CDR3 sequence reads: CASSRGHNYGYTF. The CDR3 DNA sequence: TGTGCCAGTAGTAGGGGACATAACTATGGCTACACCTTC. Using reference TRBV19 and TRBJ1-2 for the parts outside the CDR3, the full variable domain is DGGITQSPKYLFRKEGQNVTLSCEQNLNHDAMYWYRQDPGQGLRLIYYSQIVNDFQKGDIAEGYSVSREKKESFPLTVTSAQKNPTAFYLCASSRGHNYGYTFGSGTRLTVV.

CDR3 protein: CASSGGQEKKNEQFF. CDR3 coding DNA: TGTGCCAGCAGTGGGGGACAGGAGAAAAAGAATGAGCAGTTCTTC. This sequence joins TRBV2 and TRBJ2-1; 8 bases line up with TRBD1. This CDR3 region has 15 residues. Losses at the gene ends were 4 bases for V and 7 bases for J; bases not matched to a gene: 9. CDR1 and CDR2 (germline): SNHLY, FYNNEI.

The J gene is TRBJ2-1, the V gene TRBV6-5, with TRBD2 identical over 10 bases. The germline V gene encodes CDR1 MNHEY and CDR2 SVGAGI. The length of the CDR3 is 15 residues. The junction had 11 bases not matched to a gene; V was cut back by 10 bases and J by 5 bases. CDR3 residues: CANLRSGGVNNEQFF. The DNA for the CDR3 is TGTGCCAACTTAAGGAGCGGGGGGGTCAACAATGAGCAGTTCTTC.

V is TRBV27 and J is TRBJ1-2; a possible D gene is TRBD1 (5 bases). CDR3 size: 17 residues. Trimming shortened V by 1 base and J by 4 bases, and 19 bases separated the two germline ends. CDR1 is MNHEY, CDR2 SMNVEV, per germline (reference sequence). The chain's CDR3 is CASSLLHRGDFFYGYTF. CDR3 nucleotides: TGTGCCAGCAGTTTATTACATCGGGGGGACTTTTTCTATGGCTACACCTTC.

The chain is built from TRBV2 and TRBJ1-1; D remains unclear. The CDR3 consists of 12 residues. Germline CDR1 is SNHLY and CDR2 is FYNNEI. Trimming removed 8 bases at V and 4 bases at J, with 11 bases between. The CDR3 region is CASLPGSTEAFF. CDR3 nucleotide sequence: TGTGCCAGCCTCCCGGGTAGCACTGAAGCTTTCTTT.

The chain joins TRBV28 to TRBJ1-5; 9 bases are shared with TRBD1. This CDR3 comprises 15 residues. The V gene end was trimmed by 6 bases and the J gene end by 6 bases; junction bases not matched to a gene: 9. CDR1 is MDHEN and CDR2 is SYDVKM in the germline V gene. Here the CDR3 DNA reads TGTGCCAGCAGGACACAGGGGGCGAGAGGTCAGCCCCAGCATTTT. Translated, it gives CASRTQGARGQPQHF.

This clone was observed a single time. J is TRBJ2-1 and V is TRBV2; perhaps TRBD1 as D (7 bases). The CDR3 has 15 residues. Trimming pared 9 bases from V and 6 bases from J, leaving 21 bases between. Germline loops: CDR1 SNHLY, CDR2 FYNNEI. CDR3 DNA sequence: TGTGCCAGTACCTATGACAGGGCGGGGATCAATGAGCAGTTCTTC. The encoded protein is CASTYDRAGINEQFF.

The gene calls are TRBV5-4 and TRBJ1-3; D is unresolved. Between the trimmed V and J ends, which lost 4 bases and 0 bases, there was a span of 14 bases. Per germline, CDR1 SGHNT and CDR2 YYREEE (reference sequence). CDR3 length: 16 amino acids. CDR3 DNA sequence: TGTGCCAGCAGCCCCCGAACAGACATCTCTGGAAACACCATATATTTT. It translates to CASSPRTDISGNTIYF.

The chain links TRBV5-8 to TRBJ1-4; D uncertain. CDR3 length: 15 amino acids. Looked up from germline, CDR1 is SGHTS and CDR2 is YDEGEE. V was pared by 2 bases and J by 0 bases, with 8 bases between. Written as DNA, the CDR3 is TGTGCCAGCAGCTTTGCTCGGGCAACTAATGAAAAACTGTTTTTT. Translation gives CASSFARATNEKLFF.